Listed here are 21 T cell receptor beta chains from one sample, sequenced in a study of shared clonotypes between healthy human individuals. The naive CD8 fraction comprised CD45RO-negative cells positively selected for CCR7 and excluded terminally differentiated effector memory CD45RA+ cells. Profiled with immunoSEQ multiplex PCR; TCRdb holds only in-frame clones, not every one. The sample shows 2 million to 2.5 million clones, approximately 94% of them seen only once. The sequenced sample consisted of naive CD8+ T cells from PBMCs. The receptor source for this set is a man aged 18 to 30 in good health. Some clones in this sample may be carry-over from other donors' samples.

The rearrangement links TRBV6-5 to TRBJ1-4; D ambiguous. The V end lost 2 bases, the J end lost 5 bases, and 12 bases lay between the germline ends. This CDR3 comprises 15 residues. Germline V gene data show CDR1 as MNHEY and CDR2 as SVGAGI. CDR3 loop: CASSYRVNSNEKLFF. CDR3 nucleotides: TGTGCCAGCAGTTACCGAGTCAACTCAAATGAAAAACTGTTTTTT.

This CDR3 is CSVEGRGRPYEQYF. CDR3 DNA: TGCAGCGTTGAAGGCAGGGGGCGACCCTACGAGCAGTACTTC. The rearrangement uses TRBV29-1 and TRBJ2-7; 8 positions agree with TRBD1. V gave up 1 base and J gave up 2 bases; unmatched junction bases: 4. The V gene's germline CDR1 is SQVTM and CDR2 ANQGSEA. The length of the CDR3 is 14 residues.

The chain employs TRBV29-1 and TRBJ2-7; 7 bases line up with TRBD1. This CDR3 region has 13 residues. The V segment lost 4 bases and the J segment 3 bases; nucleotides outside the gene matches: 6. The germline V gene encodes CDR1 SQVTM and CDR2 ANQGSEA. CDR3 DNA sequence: TGCAGCGTTGCGACAGGGTACGGCTACGAGCAGTACTTC. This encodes CSVATGYGYEQYF.

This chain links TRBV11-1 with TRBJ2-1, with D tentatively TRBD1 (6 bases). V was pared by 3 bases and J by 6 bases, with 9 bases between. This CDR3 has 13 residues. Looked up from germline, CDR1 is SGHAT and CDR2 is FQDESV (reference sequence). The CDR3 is CASSFGQPNEQFF. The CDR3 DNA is TGTGCCAGCAGCTTCGGACAGCCCAATGAGCAGTTCTTC.

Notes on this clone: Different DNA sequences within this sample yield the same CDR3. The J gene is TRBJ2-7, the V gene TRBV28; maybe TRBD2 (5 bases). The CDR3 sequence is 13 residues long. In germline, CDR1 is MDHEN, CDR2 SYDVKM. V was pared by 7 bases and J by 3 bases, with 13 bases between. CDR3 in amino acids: CASNSALNYEQYF. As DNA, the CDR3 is TGTGCCAGCAATAGCGCCCTGAACTACGAGCAGTACTTC.

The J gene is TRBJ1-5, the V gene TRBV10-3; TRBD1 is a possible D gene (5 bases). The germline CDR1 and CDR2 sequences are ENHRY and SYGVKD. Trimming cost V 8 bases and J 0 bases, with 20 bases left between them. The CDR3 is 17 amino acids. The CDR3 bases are TGTGCCATCTGGGCAGGTGGGGGAAGGAATAGCAATCAGCCCCAGCATTTT. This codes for CAIWAGGGRNSNQPQHF.

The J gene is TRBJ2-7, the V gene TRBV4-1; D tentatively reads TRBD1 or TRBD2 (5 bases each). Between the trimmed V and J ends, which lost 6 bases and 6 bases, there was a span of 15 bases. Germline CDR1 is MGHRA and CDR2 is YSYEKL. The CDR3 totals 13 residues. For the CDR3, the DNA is TGCGCCAGCAGAAGGGACCTCAATTCCGAGCAGTACTTC. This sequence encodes CASRRDLNSEQYF.

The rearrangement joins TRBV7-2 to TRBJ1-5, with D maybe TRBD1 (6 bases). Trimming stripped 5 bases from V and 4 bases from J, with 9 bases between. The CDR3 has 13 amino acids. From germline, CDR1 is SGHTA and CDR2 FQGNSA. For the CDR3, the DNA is TGTGCCAGCAGCAGAACAGGGAATCAGCCCCAGCATTTT. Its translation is CASSRTGNQPQHF.

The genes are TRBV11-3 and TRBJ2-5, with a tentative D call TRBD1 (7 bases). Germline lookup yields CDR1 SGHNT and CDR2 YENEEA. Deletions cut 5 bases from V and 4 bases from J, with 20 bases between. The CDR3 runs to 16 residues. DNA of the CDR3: TGTGCCAGCAGCCCAGATGCGGAGGGGGCAGGAGAGACCCAGTACTTC. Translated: CASSPDAEGAGETQYF.

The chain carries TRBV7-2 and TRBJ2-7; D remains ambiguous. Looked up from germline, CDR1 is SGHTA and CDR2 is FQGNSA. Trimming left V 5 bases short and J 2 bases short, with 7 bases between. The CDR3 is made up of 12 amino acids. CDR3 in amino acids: CASSAPPYEQYF. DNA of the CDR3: TGTGCCAGCAGCGCCCCTCCCTACGAGCAGTACTTC.

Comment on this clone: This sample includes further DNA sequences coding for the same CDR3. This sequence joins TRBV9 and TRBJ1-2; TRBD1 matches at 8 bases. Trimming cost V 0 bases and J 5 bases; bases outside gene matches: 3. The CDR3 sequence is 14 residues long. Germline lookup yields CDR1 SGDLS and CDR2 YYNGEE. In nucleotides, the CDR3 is TGTGCCAGCAGCGTAGGACAGGGGATATATGGCTACACCTTC. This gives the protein CASSVGQGIYGYTF.

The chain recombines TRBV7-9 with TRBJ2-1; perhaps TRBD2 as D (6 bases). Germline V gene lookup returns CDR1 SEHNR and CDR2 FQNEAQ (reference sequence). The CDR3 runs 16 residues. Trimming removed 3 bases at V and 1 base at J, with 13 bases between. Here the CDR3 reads CASSLGSGRSYNEQFF. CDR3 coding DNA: TGTGCCAGCAGCTTGGGTAGCGGCCGTTCCTACAATGAGCAGTTCTTC.

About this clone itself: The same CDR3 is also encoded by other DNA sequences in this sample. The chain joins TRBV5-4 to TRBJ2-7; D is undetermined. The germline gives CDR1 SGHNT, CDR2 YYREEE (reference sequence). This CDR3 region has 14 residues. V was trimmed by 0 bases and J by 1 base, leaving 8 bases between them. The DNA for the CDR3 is TGTGCCAGCAGCTTGGGCAGGAGTTCCTACGAGCAGTACTTC. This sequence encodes CASSLGRSSYEQYF. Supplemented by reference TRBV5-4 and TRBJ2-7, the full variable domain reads ETGVTQSPTHLIKTRGQQVTLRCSSQSGHNTVSWYQQALGQGPQFIFQYYREEENGRGNFPPRFSGLQFPNYSSELNVNALELDDSALYLCASSLGRSSYEQYFGPGTRLTVT.

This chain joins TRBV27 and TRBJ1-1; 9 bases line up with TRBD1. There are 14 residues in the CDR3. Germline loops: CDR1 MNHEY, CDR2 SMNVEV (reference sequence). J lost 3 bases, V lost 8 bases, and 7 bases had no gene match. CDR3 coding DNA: TGTGCCAGCCGTACCCGGACAGGGGACACTGAAGCTTTCTTT. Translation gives CASRTRTGDTEAFF.

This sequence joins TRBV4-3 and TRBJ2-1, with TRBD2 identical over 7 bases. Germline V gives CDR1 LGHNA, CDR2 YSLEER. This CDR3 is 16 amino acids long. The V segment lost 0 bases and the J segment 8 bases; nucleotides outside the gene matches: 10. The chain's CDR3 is CASSQDWASGYDEQFF. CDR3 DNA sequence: TGCGCCAGCAGCCAAGACTGGGCTAGCGGTTACGATGAGCAGTTCTTC.

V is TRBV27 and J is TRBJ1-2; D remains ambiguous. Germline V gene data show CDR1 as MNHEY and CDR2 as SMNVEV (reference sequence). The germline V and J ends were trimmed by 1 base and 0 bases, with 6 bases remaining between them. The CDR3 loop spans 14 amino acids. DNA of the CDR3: TGTGCCAGCAGTTTATACCCAGCTAACTATGGCTACACCTTC. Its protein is CASSLYPANYGYTF.

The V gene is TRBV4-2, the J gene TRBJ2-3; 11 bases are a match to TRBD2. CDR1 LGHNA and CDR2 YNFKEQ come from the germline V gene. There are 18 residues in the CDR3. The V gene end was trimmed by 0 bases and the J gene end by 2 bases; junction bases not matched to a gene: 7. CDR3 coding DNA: TGTGCCAGCAGCCAAGATGGGGGACTAGCGGATTACACAGATACGCAGTATTTT. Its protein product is CASSQDGGLADYTDTQYF.

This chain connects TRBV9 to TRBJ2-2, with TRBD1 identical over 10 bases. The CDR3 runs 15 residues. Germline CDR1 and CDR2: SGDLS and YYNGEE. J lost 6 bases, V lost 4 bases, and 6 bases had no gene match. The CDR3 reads CASSPTGTGAGELFF. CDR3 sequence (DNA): TGTGCCAGCAGCCCTACCGGGACAGGGGCCGGGGAGCTGTTTTTT.

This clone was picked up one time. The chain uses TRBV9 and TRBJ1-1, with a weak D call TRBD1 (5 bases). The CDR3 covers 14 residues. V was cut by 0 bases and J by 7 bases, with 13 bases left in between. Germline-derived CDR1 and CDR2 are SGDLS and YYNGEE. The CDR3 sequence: CASSVGLGEHEAFF. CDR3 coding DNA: TGTGCCAGCAGCGTAGGATTGGGGGAACATGAAGCTTTCTTT.

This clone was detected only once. CDR3 sequence: CASSAAGTSAYGELFF. CDR3 DNA: TGTGCCAGCAGCGCAGCCGGGACTAGTGCCTACGGGGAGCTGTTTTTT. The V gene is TRBV9, the J gene TRBJ2-2, with 8 bases fitting TRBD2. The junction had 11 bases not matched to a gene; V was cut back by 3 bases and J by 7 bases. CDR3 size: 16 residues. Per the germline V gene, CDR1 is SGDLS and CDR2 is YYNGEE. The whole variable domain, remainder taken from reference TRBV9 and TRBJ2-2, is DSGVTQTPKHLITATGQRVTLRCSPRSGDLSVYWYQQSLDQGLQFLIQYYNGEERAKGNILERFSAQQFPDLHSELNLSSLELGDSALYFCASSAAGTSAYGELFFGEGSRLTVL.

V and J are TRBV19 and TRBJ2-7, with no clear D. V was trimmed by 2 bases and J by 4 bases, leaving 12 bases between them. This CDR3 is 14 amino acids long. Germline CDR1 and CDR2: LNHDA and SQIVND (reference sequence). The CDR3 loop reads CASSILIGEYEQYF. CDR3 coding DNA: TGTGCCAGTAGTATACTGATTGGAGAGTACGAGCAGTACTTC.